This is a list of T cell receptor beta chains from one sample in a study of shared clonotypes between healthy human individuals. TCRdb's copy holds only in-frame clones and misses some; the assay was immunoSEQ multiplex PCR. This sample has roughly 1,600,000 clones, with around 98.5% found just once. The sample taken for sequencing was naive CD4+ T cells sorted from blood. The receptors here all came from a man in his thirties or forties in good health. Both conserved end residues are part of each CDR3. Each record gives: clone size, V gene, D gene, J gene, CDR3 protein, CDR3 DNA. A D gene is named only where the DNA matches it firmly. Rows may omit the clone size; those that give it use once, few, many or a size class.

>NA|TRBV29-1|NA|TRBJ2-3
CSVISPPDTQYF
TGCAGCGTTATTTCCCCCCCAGATACGCAGTATTTT
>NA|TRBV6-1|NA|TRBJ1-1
CASITGLNTEAFF
TGTGCCAGCATCACAGGGCTCAACACTGAAGCTTTCTTT
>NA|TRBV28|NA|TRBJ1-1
CASSEQGLNTEAFF
TGTGCCAGCAGTGAACAGGGTTTGAACACTGAAGCTTTCTTT
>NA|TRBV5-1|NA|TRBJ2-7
CASSSPGISYEQYF
TGCGCCAGCAGCAGCCCAGGGATTTCCTACGAGCAGTACTTC
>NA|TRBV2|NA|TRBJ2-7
CASSDRGAGEQYF
TGTGCCAGCAGTGATCGTGGGGCGGGCGAGCAGTACTTC
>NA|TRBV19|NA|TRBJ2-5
CASSARDTLGTQYF
TGTGCCAGTAGCGCGAGGGACACCTTGGGGACCCAGTACTTC
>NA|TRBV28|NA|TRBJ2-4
CASSLLTLRYSIAKNIQYF
TGTGCCAGCAGTTTACTAACACTCAGATACTCGATAGCCAAAAACATTCAGTACTTC
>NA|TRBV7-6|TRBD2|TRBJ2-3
CASSLVLAGDHTQYF
TGTGCCAGCAGCTTAGTTTTAGCGGGAGATCATACGCAGTATTTT
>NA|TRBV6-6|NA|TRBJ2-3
CASSYFGEPTDTQYF
TGTGCCAGCAGTTACTTTGGGGAGCCCACAGATACGCAGTATTTT
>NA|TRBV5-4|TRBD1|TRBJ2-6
CASRGTAHPGSGANVLTF
TGTGCCAGCAGGGGGACAGCTCACCCGGGCTCTGGGGCCAACGTCCTGACTTTC
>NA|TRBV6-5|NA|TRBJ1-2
CASSYEGQPYTF
TGTGCCAGCAGCTACGAGGGGCAGCCCTACACCTTC
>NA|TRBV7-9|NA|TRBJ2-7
CASSLGGGRSTYEQYF
TGTGCCAGCAGCTTAGGAGGGGGTAGGAGCACCTACGAGCAGTACTTC
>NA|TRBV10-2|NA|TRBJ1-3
CASIGARNPGNTIYF
TGCGCCAGCATCGGGGCGAGAAACCCTGGAAACACCATATATTTT
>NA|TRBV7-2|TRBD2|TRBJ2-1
CASSYAQGLAGGKFF
TGTGCCAGCAGCTACGCCCAGGGACTAGCGGGAGGGAAGTTCTTC
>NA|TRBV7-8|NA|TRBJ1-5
CASSPRDWGGRSGGNSNQPQHF
TGTGCCAGCAGCCCCCGGGACTGGGGGGGCCGGTCCGGGGGAAATAGCAATCAGCCCCAGCATTTT
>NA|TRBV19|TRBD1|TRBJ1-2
CASKPGQGAYGYTF
TGTGCCAGTAAACCGGGACAGGGTGCCTATGGCTACACCTTC
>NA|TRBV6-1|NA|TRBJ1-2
CASSEQPVNYGYTF
TGTGCCAGCAGTGAACAGCCCGTTAACTATGGCTACACCTTC
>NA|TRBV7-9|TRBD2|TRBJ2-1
CASSSKAGASYNEQFF
TGTGCCAGCAGCTCGAAAGCGGGAGCTTCCTACAATGAGCAGTTCTTC
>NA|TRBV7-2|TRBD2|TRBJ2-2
CASSFLAGDTGELFF
TGTGCCAGCAGCTTTTTAGCGGGAGACACCGGGGAGCTGTTTTTT
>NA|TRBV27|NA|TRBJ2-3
CASSFSATSSSTDTQYF
TGTGCCAGCAGTTTTTCCGCTACTTCTTCTAGCACAGATACGCAGTATTTT
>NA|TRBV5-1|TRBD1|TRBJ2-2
CASSFHRDRWSGELFF
TGCGCCAGCAGCTTTCACCGGGACAGATGGTCCGGGGAGCTGTTTTTT
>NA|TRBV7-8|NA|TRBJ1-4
CASTPLGRDEKLFF
TGTGCCAGCACCCCTTTAGGGAGGGATGAAAAACTGTTTTTT
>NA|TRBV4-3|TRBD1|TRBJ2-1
CASSQLTGEGNEQFF
TGCGCCAGCAGCCAATTGACAGGGGAAGGCAATGAGCAGTTCTTC
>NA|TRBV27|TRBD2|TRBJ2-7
CASSLFTGRASYEQYF
TGTGCCAGCAGTTTATTTACCGGGAGGGCATCCTACGAGCAGTACTTC
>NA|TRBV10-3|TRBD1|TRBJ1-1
CAIRIGTGETEAFF
TGTGCCATCAGAATCGGGACAGGGGAGACTGAAGCTTTCTTT
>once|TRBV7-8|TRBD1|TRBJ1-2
CASIPVGTGFSGYTF
TGTGCCAGCATCCCAGTCGGGACAGGGTTTTCCGGCTACACCTTC
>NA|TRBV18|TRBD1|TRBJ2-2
CASSSPGQGYAGELFF
TGTGCCAGCTCATCACCGGGACAGGGTTATGCCGGGGAGCTGTTTTTT
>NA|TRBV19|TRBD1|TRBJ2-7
CASSMTGSYEQYF
TGTGCCAGTAGTATGACAGGGAGCTACGAGCAGTACTTC
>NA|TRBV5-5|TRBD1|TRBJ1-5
CASSATTGVSNQPQHF
TGTGCCAGCAGCGCTACCACAGGGGTGAGCAATCAGCCCCAGCATTTT
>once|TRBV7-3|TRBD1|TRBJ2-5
CASSLGTGYGQETQYF
TGTGCCAGCAGCTTGGGGACAGGGTATGGGCAAGAGACCCAGTACTTC
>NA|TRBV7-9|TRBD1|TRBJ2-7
CASSFSTGSEQYF
TGTGCCAGCAGCTTTTCGACAGGGAGCGAGCAGTACTTC
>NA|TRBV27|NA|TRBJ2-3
CASSRTTDTQYF
TGTGCCAGTAGCAGAACCACAGATACGCAGTATTTT
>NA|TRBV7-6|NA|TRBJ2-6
CASSDQIPGANVLTF
TGTGCCAGCAGCGATCAAATACCTGGGGCCAACGTCCTGACTTTC
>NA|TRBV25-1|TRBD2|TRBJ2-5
CASSEGLAGGSIETQYF
TGTGCCAGCAGTGAAGGACTAGCGGGAGGGTCGATAGAGACCCAGTACTTC
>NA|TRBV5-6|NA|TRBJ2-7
CASSLYNEQYF
TGTGCCAGCAGCTTGTACAACGAGCAGTACTTC
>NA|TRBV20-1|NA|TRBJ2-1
CSASRRDEQFF
TGCAGTGCCTCCCGTCGGGATGAGCAGTTCTTC
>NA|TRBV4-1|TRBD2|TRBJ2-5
CASSLRLSGSVQETQYF
TGCGCCAGCAGCCTACGACTAAGCGGGAGCGTCCAAGAGACCCAGTACTTC
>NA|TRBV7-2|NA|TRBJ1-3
CASSFSTYGSGNTIYF
TGTGCCAGCAGCTTCTCCACCTACGGCTCTGGAAACACCATATATTTT
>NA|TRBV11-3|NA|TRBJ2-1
CASSLGYASYNEQFF
TGTGCCAGCAGCTTAGGGTACGCTAGCTACAATGAGCAGTTCTTC
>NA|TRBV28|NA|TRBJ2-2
CASSYGPSTGELFF
TGTGCCAGCAGTTACGGGCCCTCCACCGGGGAGCTGTTTTTT
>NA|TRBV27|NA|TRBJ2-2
CASRRGRWYTGELFF
TGTGCCAGCAGAAGGGGGAGATGGTACACCGGGGAGCTGTTTTTT
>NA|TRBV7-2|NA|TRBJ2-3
CASSPGWASDTQYF
TGTGCCAGCAGCCCGGGGTGGGCCTCAGATACGCAGTATTTT
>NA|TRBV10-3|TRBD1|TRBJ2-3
CAISDRGWRDSDTDTQYF
TGTGCCATCAGTGACAGGGGGTGGCGTGACTCCGACACAGATACGCAGTATTTT
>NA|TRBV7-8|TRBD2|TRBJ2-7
CASSPRSTSGPTLSYEQYF
TGTGCCAGCAGCCCTCGATCGACTAGCGGGCCCACTCTCTCCTACGAGCAGTACTTC